Shown below are 13 T cell receptor beta chains from a single sample sequenced in a study of T cell responses to AZD1222 COVID-19 vaccine. Measured with immunoSEQ multiplex PCR; TCRdb has only the in-frame clones, and not every one. The sample consists of 200,000 or so clones, around 92% of them appearing once. The sample in question was peripheral blood, obtained on day 0 of AZD1222 vaccination. These receptors all come from an adult in good health.

This clone occurred once. The J gene is TRBJ2-7, the V gene TRBV10-1; the D gene could be TRBD1 or TRBD2 (5 bases each). CDR1 is WNHNN, CDR2 SYGVQD, per germline (reference sequence). Trimming removed 1 base from V and 3 bases from J, with 13 bases in between. CDR3 length: 15 residues. The CDR3: CASSEYGTTNYEQYF. The CDR3 DNA reads as TGCGCCAGCAGTGAGTATGGGACGACCAACTACGAGCAGTACTTC.

This sequence joins TRBV27 and TRBJ1-1, with unresolved D. The germline V gene encodes CDR1 MNHEY and CDR2 SMNVEV (reference sequence). This CDR3 is built from 14 residues. V lost 4 bases and J 3 bases, leaving 12 bases between the germline ends. CDR3 sequence reads: CASSSGPPYTEAFF. DNA for the CDR3: TGTGCCAGCAGTTCCGGGCCGCCATACACTGAAGCTTTCTTT.

The V call is TRBV28, the J call TRBJ1-2, with D possibly being TRBD1 (5 bases). Deletions cut 3 bases from V and 4 bases from J, with 15 bases between. CDR3 length equals 15 residues. Per germline, CDR1 MDHEN and CDR2 SYDVKM. DNA for the CDR3: TGTGCCAGCAGTTTCCTCCCAGACAGCCCCTATGGCTACACCTTC. Encoded protein: CASSFLPDSPYGYTF.

The rearrangement joins TRBV10-3 to TRBJ1-2, with TRBD1 matching 10 bases. The germline CDR1 and CDR2 sequences are ENHRY and SYGVKD. After removal of 7 bases from V and 4 bases from J, the junction contained 9 bases not matched to a gene. This CDR3 is 15 amino acids long. This CDR3 reads CAIKFGQGDSYGYTF. The CDR3 DNA follows: TGTGCCATCAAATTCGGACAGGGGGACTCCTATGGCTACACCTTC.

The chain employs TRBV18 and TRBJ2-1; 7 nucleotides align to TRBD2. There are 15 residues in the CDR3. Germline CDR1 reads KGHSH; CDR2 reads LQKENI. Trimming cost V 3 bases and J 4 bases; bases outside gene matches: 6. The CDR3 region is CASSPGGGKYNEQFF. DNA of the CDR3: TGTGCCAGCTCACCGGGCGGGGGAAAGTACAATGAGCAGTTCTTC.

The V gene is TRBV5-4, the J gene TRBJ1-3, with D perhaps TRBD1 (5 bases). From germline, CDR1 is SGHNT and CDR2 YYREEE (reference sequence). CDR3 length: 14 amino acids. V was trimmed by 4 bases and J by 1 base, leaving 9 bases between them. The CDR3 DNA reads TGTGCCAGCAGCCCTGGGGCATCTGGAAACACCATATATTTT. It translates to CASSPGASGNTIYF.

The chain couples TRBV15 to TRBJ2-5, with TRBD1 matching over 7 bases. The germline CDR1 and CDR2 sequences are LNHNV and YYDKDF (reference sequence). J lost 4 bases, V lost 0 bases, and 11 bases had no gene match. This CDR3 region has 17 residues. The CDR3 region has the DNA TGTGCCACCAGCAGAGATCCGAAGGGGGCTAAGATAGAGACCCAGTACTTC. This gives the protein CATSRDPKGAKIETQYF.

This chain joins TRBV28 and TRBJ1-1, with 8 bases aligning to TRBD1. The V and J ends lost 7 bases and 0 bases, in that order; junction bases with no gene match: 10. This CDR3 region has 16 residues. Germline V gives CDR1 MDHEN, CDR2 SYDVKM. In DNA, the CDR3 is TGTGCCAGCACCGACAGGGGTCCCAGCATGAACACTGAAGCTTTCTTT. Encoded protein: CASTDRGPSMNTEAFF. Full variable domain (rest looked up from reference TRBV28 and TRBJ1-1): DVKVTQSSRYLVKRTGEKVFLECVQDMDHENMFWYRQDPGLGLRLIYFSYDVKMKEKGDIPEGYSVSREKKERFSLILESASTNQTSMYLCASTDRGPSMNTEAFFGQGTRLTVV.

The rearrangement joins TRBV13 to TRBJ1-2; no reliable D call. Germline V lookup: CDR1 PRHDT, CDR2 FYEKMQ (reference sequence). The CDR3 is 16 amino acids. Trimming took off 2 bases at V and 0 bases at J, with 13 bases between the two ends. Here the CDR3 reads CASSLLAQVPNYGYTF. The CDR3 region has the DNA TGTGCCAGCAGCTTATTAGCCCAGGTTCCTAACTATGGCTACACCTTC.

The CDR3 spells CASSTGTRANQPQHF. The CDR3 coding sequence is TGTGCCAGTAGTACCGGGACAAGGGCAAATCAGCCCCAGCATTTT. The chain carries TRBV19 and TRBJ1-5, with a weak D call TRBD1 (6 bases). The CDR3 spans 15 residues. Germline V gene lookup returns CDR1 LNHDA and CDR2 SQIVND (reference sequence). V shed 4 bases and J shed 4 bases, with 14 bases lying between them.

With respect to this clone: The final CDR3 position lacks the conserved phenylalanine or tryptophan, pointing to a likely read error. No DNA is shown, since the ends of the CDR3 on it are uncertain; the CDR3 is the one TCRdb lists. This chain links TRBV5-5 with TRBJ2-7; TRBD1, the table's D call, was not compared with the DNA. The CDR3 spans 15 amino acids, including both terminal residues. CDR1 is SGHKS, CDR2 YYEKEE, per germline (reference sequence). The CDR3 here is CASSPGDRRPAPPAL.

This chain joins TRBV5-4 and TRBJ2-7; 12 bases line up with TRBD2. The ends lost 3 bases at V and 3 bases at J; junction bases unmatched: 13. The CDR3 is 18 amino acids. Per the germline V gene, CDR1 is SGHNT and CDR2 is YYREEE (reference sequence). The CDR3 DNA reads TGTGCCAGCAGCTCCCCAGGGACTAGCGGGCCGCGCCTCTACGAGCAGTACTTC. This gives the protein CASSSPGTSGPRLYEQYF.

This clone was counted a few times. The chain links TRBV3-1 (or the pseudogene TRBV3-2) to TRBJ2-2, with 7 nucleotides matching TRBD2. V lost 1 base to trimming and J lost 0 bases; unmatched junction nucleotides: 5. The CDR3 has 17 residues. Germline CDR1 is LGHDT and CDR2 is YNNKEL (reference sequence). The CDR3 nucleotides are TGTGCCAGCAGCCAAGGGGGGAGCGGGACGAACACCGGGGAGCTGTTTTTT. Translating gives CASSQGGSGTNTGELFF.